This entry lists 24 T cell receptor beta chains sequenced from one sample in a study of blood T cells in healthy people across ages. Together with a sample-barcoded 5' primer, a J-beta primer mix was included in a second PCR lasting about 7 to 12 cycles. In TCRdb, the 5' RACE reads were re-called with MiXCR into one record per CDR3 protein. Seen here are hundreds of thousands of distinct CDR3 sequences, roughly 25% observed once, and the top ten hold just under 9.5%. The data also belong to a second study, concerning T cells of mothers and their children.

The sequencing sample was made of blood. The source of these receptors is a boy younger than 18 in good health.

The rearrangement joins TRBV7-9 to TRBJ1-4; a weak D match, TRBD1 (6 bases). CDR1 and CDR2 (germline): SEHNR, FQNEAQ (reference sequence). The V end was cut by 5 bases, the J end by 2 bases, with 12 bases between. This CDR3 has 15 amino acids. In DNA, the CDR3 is TGTGCCAGCAGCCACCGGGACACTACTAATGAAAAACTGTTTTTT. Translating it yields CASSHRDTTNEKLFF.

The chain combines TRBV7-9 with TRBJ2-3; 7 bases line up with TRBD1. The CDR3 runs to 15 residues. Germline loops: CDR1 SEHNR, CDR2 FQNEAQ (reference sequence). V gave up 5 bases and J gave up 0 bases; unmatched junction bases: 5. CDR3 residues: CASSPETGSTDTQYF. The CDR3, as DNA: TGTGCCAGCAGCCCGGAGACAGGGAGCACAGATACGCAGTATTTT.

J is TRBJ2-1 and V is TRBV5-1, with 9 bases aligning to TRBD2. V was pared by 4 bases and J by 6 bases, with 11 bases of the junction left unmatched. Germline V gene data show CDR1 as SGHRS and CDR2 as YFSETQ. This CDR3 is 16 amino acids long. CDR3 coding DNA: TGCGCCAGCAGCGCCCAACACTCTAGCGGGACCAATGAGCAGTTCTTC. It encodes CASSAQHSSGTNEQFF.

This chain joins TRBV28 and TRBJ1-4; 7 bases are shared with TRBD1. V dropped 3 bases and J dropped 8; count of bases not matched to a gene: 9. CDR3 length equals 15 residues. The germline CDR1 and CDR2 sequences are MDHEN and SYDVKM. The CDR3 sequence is CASSFGGQGEEKLFF. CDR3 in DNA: TGTGCCAGCAGTTTTGGCGGGCAGGGGGAGGAAAAACTGTTTTTT.

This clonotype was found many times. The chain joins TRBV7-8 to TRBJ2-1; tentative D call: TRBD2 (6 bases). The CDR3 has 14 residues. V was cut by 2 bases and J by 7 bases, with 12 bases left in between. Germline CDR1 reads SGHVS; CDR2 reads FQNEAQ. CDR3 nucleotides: TGTGCCAGCAGCTTACTCCCGGGGGAGAATGAGCAGTTCTTC. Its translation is CASSLLPGENEQFF.

The CDR3 reads CASSVEWSSYNEQFF. The CDR3 region has the DNA TGTGCCAGCAGCGTAGAGTGGAGCTCCTACAATGAGCAGTTCTTC. The V and J genes are TRBV9 and TRBJ2-1, with D hard to call. The CDR3 has 15 residues. Trimming left V 0 bases short and J 0 bases short, with 7 bases between. CDR1 is SGDLS and CDR2 is YYNGEE in the germline V gene.

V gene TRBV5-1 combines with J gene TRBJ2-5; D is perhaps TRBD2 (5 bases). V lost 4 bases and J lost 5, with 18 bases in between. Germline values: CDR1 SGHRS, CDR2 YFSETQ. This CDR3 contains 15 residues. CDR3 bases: TGCGCCAGCAGCGGAGCGGATGCGTTTTCGGAGACCCAGTACTTC. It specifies CASSGADAFSETQYF.

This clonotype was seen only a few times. The CDR3 loop is CASFGLAGYNEQFF. The CDR3 DNA follows: TGTGCCAGCTTCGGACTAGCGGGATACAATGAGCAGTTCTTC. V is TRBV2 and J is TRBJ2-1; 12 bases line up with TRBD2. Germline-derived CDR1 and CDR2 are SNHLY and FYNNEI. The CDR3 is 14 amino acids. Trimming took 8 bases from V and 4 from J; bases not matched to a gene: 3.

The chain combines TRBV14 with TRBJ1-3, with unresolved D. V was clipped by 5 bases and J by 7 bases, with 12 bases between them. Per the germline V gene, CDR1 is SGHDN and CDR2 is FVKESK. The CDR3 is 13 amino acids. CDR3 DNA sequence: TGTGCCAGCAGCTTCGCGGGTGCGAACACCATATATTTT. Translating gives CASSFAGANTIYF.

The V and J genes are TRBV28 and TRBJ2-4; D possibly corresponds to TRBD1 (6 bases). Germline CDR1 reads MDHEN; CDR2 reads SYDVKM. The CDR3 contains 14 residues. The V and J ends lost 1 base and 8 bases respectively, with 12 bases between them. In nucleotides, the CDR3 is TGTGCCAGCAGTTTATTACAGGGTGGAGACATTCAGTACTTC. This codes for CASSLLQGGDIQYF.

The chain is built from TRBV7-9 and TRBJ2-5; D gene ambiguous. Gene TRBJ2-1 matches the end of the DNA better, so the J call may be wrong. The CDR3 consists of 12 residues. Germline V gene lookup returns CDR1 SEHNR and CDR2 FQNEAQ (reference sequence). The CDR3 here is CASSPPPGEQFF. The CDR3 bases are TGTGCCAGCAGCCCACCCCCGGGTGAGCAGTTCTTC.

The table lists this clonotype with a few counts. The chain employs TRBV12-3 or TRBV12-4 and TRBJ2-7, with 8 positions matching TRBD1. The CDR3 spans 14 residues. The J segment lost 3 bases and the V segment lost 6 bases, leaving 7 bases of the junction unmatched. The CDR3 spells CASSNFTGGYEQYF. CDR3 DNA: TGTGCCAGCAGCAACTTCACAGGGGGCTACGAGCAGTACTTC.

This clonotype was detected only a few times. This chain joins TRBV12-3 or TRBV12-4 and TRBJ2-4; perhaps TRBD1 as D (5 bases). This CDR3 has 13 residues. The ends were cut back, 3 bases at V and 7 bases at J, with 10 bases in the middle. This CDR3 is CASSLGQLNIQYF. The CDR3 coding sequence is TGTGCCAGCAGTTTGGGGCAGCTCAACATTCAGTACTTC.

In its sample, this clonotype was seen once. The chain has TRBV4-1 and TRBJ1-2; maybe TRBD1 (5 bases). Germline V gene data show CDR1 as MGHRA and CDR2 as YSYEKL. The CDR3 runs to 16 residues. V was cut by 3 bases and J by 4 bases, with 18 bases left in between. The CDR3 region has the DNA TGCGCCAGCAGCCAGACCGGGACCGAGAGTTTCTATGGCTACACCTTC. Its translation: CASSQTGTESFYGYTF.

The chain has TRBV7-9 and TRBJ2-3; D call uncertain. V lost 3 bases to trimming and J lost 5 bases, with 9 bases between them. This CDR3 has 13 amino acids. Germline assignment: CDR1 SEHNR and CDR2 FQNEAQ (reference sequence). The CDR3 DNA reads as TGTGCCAGCAGCTTTTTGGTCGGAGATACGCAGTATTTT. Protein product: CASSFLVGDTQYF.

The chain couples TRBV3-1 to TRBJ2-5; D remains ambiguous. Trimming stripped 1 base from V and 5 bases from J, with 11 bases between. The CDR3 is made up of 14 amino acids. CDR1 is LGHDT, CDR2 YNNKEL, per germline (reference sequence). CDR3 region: CASSQAATWETQYF. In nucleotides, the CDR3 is TGTGCCAGCAGCCAAGCGGCCACGTGGGAGACCCAGTACTTC.

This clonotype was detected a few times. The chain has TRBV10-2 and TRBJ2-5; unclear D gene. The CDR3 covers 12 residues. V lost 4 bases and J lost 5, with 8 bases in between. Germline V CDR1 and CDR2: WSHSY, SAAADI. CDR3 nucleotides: TGCGCCAGCAGTGTTGATAAGGAGACCCAGTACTTC. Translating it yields CASSVDKETQYF.

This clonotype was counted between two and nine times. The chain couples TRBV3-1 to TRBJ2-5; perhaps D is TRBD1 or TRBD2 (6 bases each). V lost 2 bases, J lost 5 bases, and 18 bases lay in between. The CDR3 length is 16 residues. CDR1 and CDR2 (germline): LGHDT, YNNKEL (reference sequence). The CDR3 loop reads CASSQTSPGDRETQYF. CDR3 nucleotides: TGTGCCAGCAGCCAAACCTCCCCGGGAGACAGGGAGACCCAGTACTTC.

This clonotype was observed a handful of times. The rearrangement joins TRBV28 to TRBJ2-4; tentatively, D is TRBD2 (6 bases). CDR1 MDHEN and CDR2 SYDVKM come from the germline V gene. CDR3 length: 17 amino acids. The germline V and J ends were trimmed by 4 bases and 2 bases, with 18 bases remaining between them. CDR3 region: CASSSSTGGDPKNIQYF. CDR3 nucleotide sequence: TGTGCCAGCAGTTCCTCTACGGGCGGGGATCCCAAAAACATTCAGTACTTC.

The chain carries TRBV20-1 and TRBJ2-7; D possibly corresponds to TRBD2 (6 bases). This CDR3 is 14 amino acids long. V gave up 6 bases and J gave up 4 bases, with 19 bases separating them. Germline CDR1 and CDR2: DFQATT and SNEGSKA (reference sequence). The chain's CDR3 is CSATSVGGVYEQYF. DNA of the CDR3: TGCAGTGCCACATCAGTCGGCGGGGTTTACGAGCAGTACTTC.

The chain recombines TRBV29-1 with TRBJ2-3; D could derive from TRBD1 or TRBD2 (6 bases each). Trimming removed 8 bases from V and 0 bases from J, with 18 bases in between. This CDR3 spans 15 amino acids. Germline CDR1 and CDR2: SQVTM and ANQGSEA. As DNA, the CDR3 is TGCAGCACTAAGGCGGGACACCCTAGCACAGATACGCAGTATTTT. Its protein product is CSTKAGHPSTDTQYF.

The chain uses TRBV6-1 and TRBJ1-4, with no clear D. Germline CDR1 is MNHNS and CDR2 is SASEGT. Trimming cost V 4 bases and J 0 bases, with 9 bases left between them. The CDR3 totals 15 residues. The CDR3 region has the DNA TGTGCCAGCAGTGGGGCCTTCGCAACTAATGAAAAACTGTTTTTT. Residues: CASSGAFATNEKLFF.

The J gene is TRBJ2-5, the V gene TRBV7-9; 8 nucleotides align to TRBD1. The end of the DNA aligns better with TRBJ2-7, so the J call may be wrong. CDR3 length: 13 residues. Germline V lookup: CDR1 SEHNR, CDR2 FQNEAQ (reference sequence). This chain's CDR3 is CASNDRGPAEQYF. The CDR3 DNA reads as TGTGCCAGCAACGACAGGGGTCCCGCCGAGCAGTACTTC.

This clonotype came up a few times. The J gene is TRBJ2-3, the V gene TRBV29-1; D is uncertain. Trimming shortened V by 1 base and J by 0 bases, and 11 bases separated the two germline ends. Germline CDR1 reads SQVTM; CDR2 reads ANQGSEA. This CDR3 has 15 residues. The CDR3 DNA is TGCAGCGTTGAAGTTCAGGACGACAGCACAGATACGCAGTATTTT. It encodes CSVEVQDDSTDTQYF.